The T cell receptor (beta chain) under discussion was sequenced for a study of PD-1 blockade in classical Hodgkin lymphoma. As regards this clone: Antigen: not known.

Here immunoSEQ multiplex PCR was the method, and the copy in TCRdb shows in-frame clones only, minus some. Seen here are around 30,000 clones, around 83% observed once, and the top ten hold about 0.45%. General study findings and limits: Although disease activity or prior therapy may be involved, causes of the repertoire differences remain undefined. CD8+ TCR diversity did not rise significantly by C4D1, unlike CD4+. According to reports, newly diagnosed patients had lower baseline TCR diversity than healthy donors, and relapsed/refractory patients had lower baseline TCR diversity still.

CDR1 and CDR2 (germline): MGHDK, SYGVNS. The V end was cut by 4 bases, the J end by 5 bases, with 11 bases between. The CDR3 is 13 amino acids. The sample's time point: cycle 4 day 1 (C4D1), after more than five weeks of nivolumab. All trial patients relapsed after autologous stem cell transplantation. Out of thawed PBMCs, magnetic negative selection purified CD4+ T cells. Each best response was a complete response, a partial response or progressive disease. The sample was CD4+ T cells from blood, taken before the fourth cycle of nivolumab. The chain carries TRBV25-1 and TRBJ1-2, with D maybe TRBD1 (6 bases). The receptor's source is a human donor with classical Hodgkin lymphoma. Here the CDR3 DNA reads TGTGCCAGCAGTGCAACGAGGGGGTATGGCTACACCTTC. Amino acids: CASSATRGYGYTF.